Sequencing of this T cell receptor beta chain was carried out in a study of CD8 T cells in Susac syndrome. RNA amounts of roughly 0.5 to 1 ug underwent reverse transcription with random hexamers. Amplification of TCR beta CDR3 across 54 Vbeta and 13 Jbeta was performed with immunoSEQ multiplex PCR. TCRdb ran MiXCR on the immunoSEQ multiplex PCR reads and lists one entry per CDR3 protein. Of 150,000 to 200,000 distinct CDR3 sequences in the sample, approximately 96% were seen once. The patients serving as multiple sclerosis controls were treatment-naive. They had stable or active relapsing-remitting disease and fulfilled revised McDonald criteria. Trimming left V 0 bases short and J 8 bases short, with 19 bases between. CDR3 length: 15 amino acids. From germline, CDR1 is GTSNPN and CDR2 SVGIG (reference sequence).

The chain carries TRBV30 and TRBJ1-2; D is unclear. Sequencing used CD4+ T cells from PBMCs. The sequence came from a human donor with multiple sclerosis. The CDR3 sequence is CAWSVQIFEGRGYTF. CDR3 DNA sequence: TGTGCCTGGAGTGTACAAATCTTTGAGGGAAGGGGCTACACCTTC.